The 6 T cell receptor beta chains in this list originate from one sample, sequenced in a study of blood T cell repertoires in COVID-19. Assay used: immunoSEQ multiplex PCR; TCRdb lists only in-frame clones, some missing. The table shows about 380,000 clones, with more than 75% occurring only once. Sequencing was carried out using PBMCs or T cells enriched from blood (not recorded which). These receptors were collected from a woman under 30 who had recovered from COVID-19.

The CDR3 reads CARGDRERHEQYF. Here the CDR3 DNA reads TGTGCCAGGGGGGACAGGGAGAGACACGAGCAGTACTTC. The chain couples TRBV27 to TRBJ2-7, with 9 bases that match TRBD1. After removal of 9 bases from V and 5 bases from J, the junction contained 8 bases not matched to a gene. Germline CDR1 and CDR2: MNHEY and SMNVEV (reference sequence). CDR3 length: 13 residues.

The genes are TRBV12-3 or TRBV12-4 and TRBJ1-1; D unresolved. This CDR3 spans 12 amino acids. V was shortened by 1 base and J by 7 bases, with 7 bases between the two germline ends. In nucleotides, the CDR3 is TGTGCCAGCAGTTTAGGGCAGTTTGAAGCTTTCTTT. Amino acids: CASSLGQFEAFF.

This clone was seen a single time. The chain combines TRBV7-2 with TRBJ1-2; D possibly corresponds to TRBD1 (5 bases). CDR3 size: 17 residues. Trimming took off 5 bases at V and 5 bases at J, with 24 bases between the two ends. The germline V gene encodes CDR1 SGHTA and CDR2 FQGNSA. CDR3 protein: CASSPRQLLTSIYGYTF. In DNA, the CDR3 is TGTGCCAGCAGCCCCCGACAGCTATTGACCTCTATTTATGGCTACACCTTC.

CDR3 amino acids: CASSHGQFSYEQYF. Written as DNA, the CDR3 is TGTGCCAGCAGCCATGGACAGTTCTCCTACGAGCAGTACTTC. V and J are TRBV3-1 (or the pseudogene TRBV3-2) and TRBJ2-7; D may be TRBD1 (6 bases). The ends were cut back, 3 bases at V and 0 bases at J, with 9 bases in the middle. Germline-derived CDR1 and CDR2 are LGHDT and YNNKEL (reference sequence). The CDR3 extends over 14 amino acids.

The V call is TRBV4-1, the J call TRBJ1-4, with D tentatively TRBD1 (5 bases). The CDR3 consists of 14 residues. V was clipped by 2 bases and J by 5 bases, with 9 bases between them. Germline V gene lookup returns CDR1 MGHRA and CDR2 YSYEKL. CDR3 DNA: TGCGCCAGCAGCCAATGGGCAGGGAATGAAAAACTGTTTTTT. Protein product: CASSQWAGNEKLFF.

The chain couples TRBV30 to TRBJ2-7, with TRBD2 as a possible D gene (6 bases). Germline values: CDR1 GTSNPN, CDR2 SVGIG (reference sequence). This CDR3 has 13 residues. Trimming took off 1 base at V and 1 base at J, with 8 bases between the two ends. CDR3 region: CAWSGGKSYEQYF. DNA of the CDR3: TGTGCCTGGAGTGGCGGGAAATCCTACGAGCAGTACTTC.